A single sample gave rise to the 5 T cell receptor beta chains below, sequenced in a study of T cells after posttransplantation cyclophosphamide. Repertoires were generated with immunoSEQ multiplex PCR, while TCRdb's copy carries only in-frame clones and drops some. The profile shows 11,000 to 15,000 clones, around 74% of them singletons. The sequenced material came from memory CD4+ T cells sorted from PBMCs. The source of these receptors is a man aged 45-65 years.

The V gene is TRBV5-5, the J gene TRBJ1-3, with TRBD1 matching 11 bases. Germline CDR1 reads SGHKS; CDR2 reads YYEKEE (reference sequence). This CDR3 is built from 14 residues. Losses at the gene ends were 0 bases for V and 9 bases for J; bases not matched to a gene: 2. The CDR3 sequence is CASSLGGQGVTIYF. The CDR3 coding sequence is TGTGCCAGCAGCTTGGGGGGACAGGGGGTCACCATATATTTT.

CDR3 region: CASSVWSWGYTF. The DNA of the CDR3 is TGTGCCAGCAGCGTATGGAGCTGGGGCTACACCTTC. The genes are TRBV9 and TRBJ1-2; D unresolved. V was clipped by 1 base and J by 8 bases, with 9 bases between them. CDR1 and CDR2 from the germline V gene are SGDLS and YYNGEE. CDR3 length: 12 amino acids.

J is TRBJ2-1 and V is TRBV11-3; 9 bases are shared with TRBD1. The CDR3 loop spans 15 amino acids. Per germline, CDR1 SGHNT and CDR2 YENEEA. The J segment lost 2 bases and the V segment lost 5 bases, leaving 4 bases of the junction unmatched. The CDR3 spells CASSRGQGAYNEQFF. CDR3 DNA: TGTGCCAGCAGCAGGGGACAGGGCGCCTACAATGAGCAGTTCTTC. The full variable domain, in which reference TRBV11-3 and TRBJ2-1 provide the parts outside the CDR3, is EAGVVQSPRYKIIEKKQPVAFWCNPISGHNTLYWYLQNLGQGPELLIRYENEEAVDDSQLPKDRFSAERLKGVDSTLKIQPAELGDSAVYLCASSRGQGAYNEQFFGPGTRLTVL.

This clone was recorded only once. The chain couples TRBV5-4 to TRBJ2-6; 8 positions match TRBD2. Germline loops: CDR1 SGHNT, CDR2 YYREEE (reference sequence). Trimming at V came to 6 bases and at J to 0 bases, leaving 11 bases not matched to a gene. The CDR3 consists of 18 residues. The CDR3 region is CASTGGGGNPSGANVLTF. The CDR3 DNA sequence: TGTGCCAGCACCGGCGGCGGGGGGAATCCCTCTGGGGCCAACGTCCTGACTTTC.

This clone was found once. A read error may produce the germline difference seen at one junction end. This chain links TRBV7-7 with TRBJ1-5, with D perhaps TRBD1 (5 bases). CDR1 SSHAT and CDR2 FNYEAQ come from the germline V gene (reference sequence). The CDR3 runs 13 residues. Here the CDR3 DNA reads TGTGCTAGCAGCGCCCCAGGGAGGGAGCCCCAGCATTTT. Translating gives CASSAPGREPQHF.